This TCR beta chain originates from a study of CD8+CD57+ T cells in acquired aplastic anemia. Study-level findings and limits: Shared by patients and controls, approximately 28 CD8+ CDR3s were abundant in patients.

On this clonotype itself: The antigen is not known.

Germline CDR1 is MNHEY and CDR2 is SMNVEV (reference sequence). CDR3 size: 14 residues. Trimming removed 2 bases from V and 4 bases from J, with 11 bases in between. The TCR beta profiling, which covered VDJ combination and CDR3 sequence, was carried out using genomic DNA as the template. One entry per CDR3 protein results from TCRdb running MiXCR on the reads. Of some 180,000 distinct CDR3 sequences detected, around 45% appear once; the ten largest clones hold around 3%. Sequenced material: sorted CD4+, CD8+, or CD8+CD57+ T cells (not recorded which) from PBMCs. The rearrangement links TRBV27 to TRBJ2-5, with D possibly TRBD1 on 6 matching bases. The sequence was collected from a human donor in good health. CDR3 protein: CASSLGQILETQYF. DNA of the CDR3: TGTGCCAGCAGTTTAGGACAGATTTTAGAGACCCAGTACTTC.